The entry below describes one T cell receptor beta chain. Unique molecular identifiers were affixed to single, distinct cDNA molecules. In TCRdb, the 5' RACE reads were re-called with MiXCR into one record per CDR3 protein. The table shows about 59,000 distinct CDR3 sequences, with 13% occurring only once. The data were taken from a study of early T cells in non-severe SARS-CoV-2 infection. Across the whole study: Sequencing of unsorted whole blood was done on bulk RNA, leaving chains unpaired.

Trimming cost V 5 bases and J 13 bases; bases outside gene matches: 14. The CDR3 contains 13 residues. Looked up from germline, CDR1 is DFQATT and CDR2 is SNEGSKA (reference sequence). The chain is built from TRBV20-1 and TRBJ1-2; 9 nucleotides align to TRBD1. The starting material was whole blood, obtained at baseline. The sequence derives from an adult who was a healthcare worker with PCR-confirmed SARS-CoV-2 infection or an uninfected control (not recorded which). CDR3 in amino acids: CSAPSGTGNACTF. CDR3 in DNA: TGCAGTGCTCCTTCGGGGACAGGGAACGCCTGCACCTTC.